Listed here is a single T cell receptor beta chain. Its specificity is not known. The PCR made use of 60 Vbeta and 13 Jbeta primers. Sequencing used immunoSEQ multiplex PCR; TCRdb keeps in-frame clones, though not all of them. The sample shows approximately 93,000 clones, 75% to 85% of them seen only once. This sample stems from a study of cytomegalovirus exposure and HLA in healthy donors. Study conclusions and caveats: Productive rates of about 90% or about 30% were seen for most TCR beta V segments in an earlier analysis. Further analysis was carried out later, and it showed several of the most significant clusters appearing linked to common viral pathogens. Later analysis demonstrated an association between a missense DCLRE1C variant and TCR beta V- and J-gene trimming. It was reportedly the case that the classifier diagnosed cytomegalovirus status with high specificity and sensitivity.

The TCR was taken from a woman aged 40 to 50 in good health and CMV-seronegative. The sequenced sample was PBMCs.

The CDR3 region is CASSLGQAKTYEQYF. The CDR3, as DNA: TGTGCCAGCTCACTTGGACAGGCGAAAACCTACGAGCAGTACTTC. The chain carries TRBV18 and TRBJ2-7; 7 bases align to TRBD1. The CDR3 is 15 residues long. Per the germline V gene, CDR1 is KGHSH and CDR2 is LQKENI. The V and J ends lost 4 bases and 2 bases, in that order; junction bases with no gene match: 8.